Each of the 17 T cell receptor beta chains below was sequenced from the same sample in a study of PD-1 blockade in classical Hodgkin lymphoma. Each and every patient relapsed after autologous stem cell transplantation, and patients got differing brentuximab vedotin exposure. The method was immunoSEQ multiplex PCR; TCRdb's version includes in-frame clones alone and lacks a portion of them. The sample has 55,000 to 80,000 clones; just over 90% are singletons. The sequencing here drew on peripheral blood mononuclear cells (PBMCs), taken at baseline. The source of these receptors is a human donor with classical Hodgkin lymphoma.

V usage is TRBV4-2 and J usage is TRBJ2-7, with 11 bases fitting TRBD2. Germline assignment: CDR1 LGHNA and CDR2 YNFKEQ. J gave up 0 bases and V 5 bases, and 6 bases lay outside the gene matches. This CDR3 region has 16 residues. As DNA, the CDR3 is TGTGCCAGCAGCAACCTAGCGGGGGGAAGCTCCTACGAGCAGTACTTC. Encoded protein: CASSNLAGGSSYEQYF.

The V gene is TRBV2, the J gene TRBJ1-1; 7 bases fit TRBD1. V trimming: 2 bases; J trimming: 2 bases; junction bases outside the gene matches: 2. CDR1 is SNHLY, CDR2 FYNNEI, per germline. This CDR3 has 14 residues. The DNA for the CDR3 is TGTGCCAGCAGTGAATGGGACAGAAACACTGAAGCTTTCTTT. Translation gives CASSEWDRNTEAFF.

The J gene is TRBJ1-2, the V gene TRBV19; TRBD1 aligns across 9 bases. V lost 8 bases, J lost 4 bases, and 8 bases stayed unmatched. This CDR3 has 14 amino acids. Germline CDR1 and CDR2: LNHDA and SQIVND (reference sequence). The CDR3 region has the DNA TGTGCCAGTTCGGCGAGGGACAGGGTCTATGGCTACACCTTC. Protein: CASSARDRVYGYTF.

The chain is built from TRBV7-6 and TRBJ2-7; D is unclear. CDR1 SGHVS and CDR2 FNYEAQ come from the germline V gene. Trimming took 3 bases from V and 2 from J, leaving 8 bases between them. This CDR3 spans 13 amino acids. The CDR3 loop is CASSFGRTYEQYF. The CDR3 region has the DNA TGTGCCAGCAGCTTCGGCCGTACCTACGAGCAGTACTTC.

This clone was detected only once. The chain carries TRBV7-8 and TRBJ2-1; 9 nucleotides align to TRBD2. Trimming removed 8 bases from V and 7 bases from J; junction bases left unmatched: 12. Germline CDR1 reads SGHVS; CDR2 reads FQNEAQ. The CDR3 is 15 residues long. The CDR3 coding sequence is TGTGCCAGCCGGTTAGCGGGGGCTATCTATAATGAGCAGTTCTTC. This codes for CASRLAGAIYNEQFF.

The J gene is TRBJ2-2, the V gene TRBV7-8; no firm D call. CDR3 length: 12 amino acids. Trimming stripped 10 bases from V and 4 bases from J, with 10 bases between. From germline, CDR1 is SGHVS and CDR2 FQNEAQ. CDR3 in DNA: TGTGCCACTGATTTGGGCACCGGGGAGCTGTTTTTT. This codes for CATDLGTGELFF.

This chain joins TRBV19 and TRBJ2-1, with TRBD2 as a possible D gene (6 bases). The V and J ends lost 1 base and 9 bases respectively, with 16 bases between them. The CDR3 has 15 residues. The germline gives CDR1 LNHDA, CDR2 SQIVND (reference sequence). DNA for the CDR3: TGTGCCAGTAGTATAGTGGGGGGAGCATTCCCTGAGCAGTTCTTC. The encoded protein is CASSIVGGAFPEQFF.

The rearrangement joins TRBV6-1 to TRBJ2-3, with 9 bases aligning to TRBD2. Germline V lookup: CDR1 MNHNS, CDR2 SASEGT. The J segment lost 6 bases and the V segment lost 3 bases, leaving 4 bases of the junction unmatched. CDR3 length: 14 amino acids. CDR3 sequence (DNA): TGTGCCAGCAGTGAGCCGGGACTAGCCGATACGCAGTATTTT. It specifies CASSEPGLADTQYF.

The chain joins TRBV7-8 to TRBJ1-1; perhaps TRBD1 as D (5 bases). The CDR3 runs 14 residues. V was cut by 1 base and J by 6 bases, with 12 bases left in between. CDR1 is SGHVS and CDR2 is FQNEAQ in the germline V gene. CDR3 residues: CASSLEGRRAEAFF. CDR3 DNA: TGTGCCAGCAGCTTAGAAGGTCGCAGGGCTGAAGCTTTCTTT.

The chain recombines TRBV18 with TRBJ2-2, with 9 bases that match TRBD2. Germline V CDR1 and CDR2: KGHSH, LQKENI. Unmatched junction bases numbered 10, after V lost 3 bases and J lost 2 bases. The CDR3 length is 18 residues. CDR3 sequence: CASSPLTSGISNTGELFF. In DNA form, the CDR3 reads TGTGCCAGCTCACCTTTGACTAGCGGCATTAGCAACACCGGGGAGCTGTTTTTT.

This clone was detected only once. The chain recombines TRBV7-3 with TRBJ2-1, with 7 bases lining up with TRBD1. V shed 1 base and J 8 bases; nucleotides not matched to a gene: 11. The CDR3 runs 16 residues. Germline V CDR1 and CDR2: SGHTA, FQGTGA. The CDR3 sequence is CASSLSQAGGIHEQFF. CDR3 in DNA: TGTGCCAGCAGCTTAAGTCAGGCAGGGGGAATCCATGAGCAGTTCTTC.

This chain links TRBV5-1 with TRBJ2-1, with no clear D. The CDR3 totals 15 residues. V lost 1 base, J lost 7 bases, and 15 bases lay in between. In germline, CDR1 is SGHRS, CDR2 YFSETQ. As DNA, the CDR3 is TGCGCCAGCAGCTTGTTGTCTAGGCCCGAGAATGAGCAGTTCTTC. This translates into CASSLLSRPENEQFF. Drawing the rest from reference TRBV5-1 and TRBJ2-1, the complete variable domain is KAGVTQTPRYLIKTRGQQVTLSCSPISGHRSVSWYQQTPGQGLQFLFEYFSETQRNKGNFPGRFSGRQFSNSRSEMNVSTLELGDSALYLCASSLLSRPENEQFFGPGTRLTVL.

The rearrangement links TRBV18 to TRBJ2-1; 8 bases are shared with TRBD2. Germline CDR1 reads KGHSH; CDR2 reads LQKENI. The junction had 11 bases not matched to a gene; V was cut back by 4 bases and J by 6 bases. The CDR3 has 16 residues. CDR3 region: CASSQTTTAGANEQFF. The CDR3, as DNA: TGTGCCAGCTCACAGACTACCACAGCGGGAGCCAATGAGCAGTTCTTC.

This chain joins TRBV11-2 and TRBJ2-4, with 9 nucleotides matching TRBD2. The CDR3 sequence is 15 residues long. Trimming took 3 bases from V and 2 from J; bases not matched to a gene: 2. From germline, CDR1 is SGHAT and CDR2 FQNNGV. The CDR3 sequence: CASSFLAGTKNIQYF. CDR3 bases: TGTGCCAGCAGCTTCCTAGCGGGGACCAAAAACATTCAGTACTTC.

The rearrangement uses TRBV9 and TRBJ1-2; 7 bases fit TRBD1. CDR1 SGDLS and CDR2 YYNGEE come from the germline V gene. The trim removed 0 bases at V and 7 bases at J, leaving 6 bases unmatched. The CDR3 spans 14 residues. In DNA, the CDR3 is TGTGCCAGCAGCGTAGAGGGGGCCTGGAGTGGCTACACCTTC. Encoded protein: CASSVEGAWSGYTF.

The V call is TRBV6-1, the J call TRBJ2-7, with D possibly TRBD2 on 6 matching bases. Trimming cost V 6 bases and J 2 bases, with 14 bases left between them. The CDR3 extends over 14 amino acids. Germline V gene lookup returns CDR1 MNHNS and CDR2 SASEGT. The DNA of the CDR3 is TGTGCCAGCAGGGCCTCGGGGGACCCCTACGAGCAGTACTTC. This codes for CASRASGDPYEQYF.

V is TRBV30 and J is TRBJ2-7; D is possibly TRBD1 (5 bases). Per the germline V gene, CDR1 is GTSNPN and CDR2 is SVGIG (reference sequence). V shed 3 bases and J shed 1 base, with 10 bases lying between them. The CDR3 is 13 amino acids. CDR3: CAWSKQVSYEQYF. The DNA of the CDR3 is TGTGCCTGGAGCAAACAGGTTTCCTACGAGCAGTACTTC. The whole variable domain, filled in from reference TRBV30 and TRBJ2-7, reads SQTIHQWPATLVQPVGSPLSLECTVEGTSNPNLYWYRQAAGRGLQLLFYSVGIGQISSEVPQNLSASRPQDRQFILSSKKLLLSDSGFYLCAWSKQVSYEQYFGPGTRLTVT.